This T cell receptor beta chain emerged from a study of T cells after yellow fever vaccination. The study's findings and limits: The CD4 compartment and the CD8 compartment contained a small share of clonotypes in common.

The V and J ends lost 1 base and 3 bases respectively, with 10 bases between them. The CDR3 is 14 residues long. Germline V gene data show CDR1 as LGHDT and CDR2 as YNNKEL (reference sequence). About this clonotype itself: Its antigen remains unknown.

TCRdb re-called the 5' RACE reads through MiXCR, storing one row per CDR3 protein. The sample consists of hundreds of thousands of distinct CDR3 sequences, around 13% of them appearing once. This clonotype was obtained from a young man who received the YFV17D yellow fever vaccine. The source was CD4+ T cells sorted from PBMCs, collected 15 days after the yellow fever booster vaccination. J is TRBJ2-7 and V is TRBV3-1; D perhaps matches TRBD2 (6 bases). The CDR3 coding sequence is TGTGCCAGCAGCCAAGCCGGGGGAAACTACGAGCAGTACTTC. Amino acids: CASSQAGGNYEQYF.